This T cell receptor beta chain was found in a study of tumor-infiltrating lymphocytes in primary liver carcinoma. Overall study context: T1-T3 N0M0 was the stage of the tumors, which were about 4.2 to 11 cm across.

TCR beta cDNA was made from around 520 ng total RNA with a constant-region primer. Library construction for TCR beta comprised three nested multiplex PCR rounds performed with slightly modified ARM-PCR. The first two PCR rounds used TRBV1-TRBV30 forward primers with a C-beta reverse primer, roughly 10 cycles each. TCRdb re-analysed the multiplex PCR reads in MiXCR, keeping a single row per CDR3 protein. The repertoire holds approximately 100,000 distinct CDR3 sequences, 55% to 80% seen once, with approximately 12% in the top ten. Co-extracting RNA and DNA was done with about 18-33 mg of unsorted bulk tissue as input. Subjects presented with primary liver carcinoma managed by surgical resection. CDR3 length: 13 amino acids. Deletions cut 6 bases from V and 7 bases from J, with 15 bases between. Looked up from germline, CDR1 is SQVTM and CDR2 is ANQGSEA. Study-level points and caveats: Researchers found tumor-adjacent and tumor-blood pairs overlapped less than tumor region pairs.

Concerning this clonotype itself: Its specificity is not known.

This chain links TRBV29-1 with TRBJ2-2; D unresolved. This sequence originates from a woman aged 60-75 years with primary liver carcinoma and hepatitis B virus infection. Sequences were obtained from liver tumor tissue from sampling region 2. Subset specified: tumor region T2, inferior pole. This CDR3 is CSVTKYSGGELFF. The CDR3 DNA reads TGCAGCGTCACGAAGTACTCGGGCGGGGAGCTGTTTTTT.